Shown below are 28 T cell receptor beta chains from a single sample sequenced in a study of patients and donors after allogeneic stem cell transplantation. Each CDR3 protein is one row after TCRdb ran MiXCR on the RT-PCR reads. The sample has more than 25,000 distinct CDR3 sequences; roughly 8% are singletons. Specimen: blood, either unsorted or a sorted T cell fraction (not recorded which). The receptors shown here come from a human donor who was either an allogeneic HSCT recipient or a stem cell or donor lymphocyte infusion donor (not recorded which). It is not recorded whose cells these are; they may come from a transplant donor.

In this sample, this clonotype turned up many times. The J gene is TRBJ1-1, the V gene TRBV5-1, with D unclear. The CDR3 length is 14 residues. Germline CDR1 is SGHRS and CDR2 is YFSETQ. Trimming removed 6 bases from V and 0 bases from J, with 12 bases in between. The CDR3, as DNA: TGCGCCAGCACCGAACAGTCCATGAACACTGAAGCTTTCTTT. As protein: CASTEQSMNTEAFF.

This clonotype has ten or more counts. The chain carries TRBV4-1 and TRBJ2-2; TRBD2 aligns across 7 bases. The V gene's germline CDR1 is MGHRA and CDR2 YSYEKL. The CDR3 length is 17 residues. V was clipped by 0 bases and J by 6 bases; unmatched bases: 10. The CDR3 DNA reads TGCGCCAGCAGCCAAGATAGGTGGGGGACTATTCCCGGGGAGCTGTTTTTT. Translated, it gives CASSQDRWGTIPGELFF.

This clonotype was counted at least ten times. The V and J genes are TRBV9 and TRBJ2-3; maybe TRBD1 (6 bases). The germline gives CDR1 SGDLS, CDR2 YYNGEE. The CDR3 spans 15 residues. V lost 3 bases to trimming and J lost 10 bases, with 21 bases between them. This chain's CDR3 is CASSAGTNTQIAQYF. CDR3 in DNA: TGTGCCAGCAGCGCCGGGACAAATACACAGATAGCGCAGTATTTT.

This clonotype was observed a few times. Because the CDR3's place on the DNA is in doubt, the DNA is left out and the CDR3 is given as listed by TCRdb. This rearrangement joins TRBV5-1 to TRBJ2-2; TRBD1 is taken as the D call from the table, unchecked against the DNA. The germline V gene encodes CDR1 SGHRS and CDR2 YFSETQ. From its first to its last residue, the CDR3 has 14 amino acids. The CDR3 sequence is CASSNGQPGELFFF.

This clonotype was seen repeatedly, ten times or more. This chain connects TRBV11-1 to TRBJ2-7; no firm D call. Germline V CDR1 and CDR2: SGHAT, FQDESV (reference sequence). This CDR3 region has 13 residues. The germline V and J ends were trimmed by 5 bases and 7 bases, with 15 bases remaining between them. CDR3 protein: CASSPSLPGEQYF. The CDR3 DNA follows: TGTGCCAGCAGCCCCTCCTTGCCTGGGGAGCAGTACTTC.

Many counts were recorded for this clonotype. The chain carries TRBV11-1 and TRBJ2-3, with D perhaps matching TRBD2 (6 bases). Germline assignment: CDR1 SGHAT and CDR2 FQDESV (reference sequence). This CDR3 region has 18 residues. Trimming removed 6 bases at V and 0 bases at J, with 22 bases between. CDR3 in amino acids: CASRLAAGLMASTDTQYF. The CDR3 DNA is TGTGCCAGCAGGCTGGCCGCGGGGCTCATGGCTAGCACAGATACGCAGTATTTT.

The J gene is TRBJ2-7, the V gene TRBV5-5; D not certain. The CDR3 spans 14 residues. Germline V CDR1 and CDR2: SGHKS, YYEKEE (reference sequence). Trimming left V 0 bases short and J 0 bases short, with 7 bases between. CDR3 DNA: TGTGCCAGCAGCTTGGGTCAGTCCTCCTACGAGCAGTACTTC. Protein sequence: CASSLGQSSYEQYF.

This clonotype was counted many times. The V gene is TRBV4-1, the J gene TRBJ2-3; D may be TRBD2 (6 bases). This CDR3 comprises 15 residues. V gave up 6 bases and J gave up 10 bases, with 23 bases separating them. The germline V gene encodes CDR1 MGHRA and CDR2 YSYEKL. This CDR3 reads CASSRETTRAPAQYF. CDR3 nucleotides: TGCGCCAGCAGTCGGGAGACCACCAGAGCCCCGGCGCAGTATTTT.

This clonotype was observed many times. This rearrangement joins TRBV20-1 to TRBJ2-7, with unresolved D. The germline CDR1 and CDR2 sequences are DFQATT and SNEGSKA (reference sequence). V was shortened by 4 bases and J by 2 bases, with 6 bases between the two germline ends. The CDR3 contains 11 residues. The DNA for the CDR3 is TGCAGTGCTATAGAACCCTACGAGCAGTACTTC. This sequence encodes CSAIEPYEQYF.

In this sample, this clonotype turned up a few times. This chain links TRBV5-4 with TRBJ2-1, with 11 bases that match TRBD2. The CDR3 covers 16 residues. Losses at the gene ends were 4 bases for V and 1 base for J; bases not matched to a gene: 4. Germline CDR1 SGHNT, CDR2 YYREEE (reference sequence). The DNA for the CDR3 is TGTGCCAGCAGCCTGGTAGCGGGAGGGTCCTACAATGAGCAGTTCTTC. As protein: CASSLVAGGSYNEQFF.

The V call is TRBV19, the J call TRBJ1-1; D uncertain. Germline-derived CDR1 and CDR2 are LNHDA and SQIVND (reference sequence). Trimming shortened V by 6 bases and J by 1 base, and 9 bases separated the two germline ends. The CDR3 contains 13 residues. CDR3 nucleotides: TGTGCCAGTAGATATTACAGGAACACTGAAGCTTTCTTT. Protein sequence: CASRYYRNTEAFF.

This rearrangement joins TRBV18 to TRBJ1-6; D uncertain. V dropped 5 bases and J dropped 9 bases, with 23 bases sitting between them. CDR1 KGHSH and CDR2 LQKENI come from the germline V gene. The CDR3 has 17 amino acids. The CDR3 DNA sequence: TGTGCCAGCTCATCGATGCCCGGCGGGCAGGCGGCTTCACCCCTCCACTTT. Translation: CASSSMPGGQAASPLHF.

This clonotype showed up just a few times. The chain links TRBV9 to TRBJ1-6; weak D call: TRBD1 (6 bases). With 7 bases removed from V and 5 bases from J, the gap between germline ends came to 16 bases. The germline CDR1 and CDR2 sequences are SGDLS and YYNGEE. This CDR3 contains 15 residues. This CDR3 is CASQGGARDNSPLHF. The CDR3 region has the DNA TGTGCCAGCCAAGGGGGGGCGCGAGATAATTCACCCCTCCACTTT.

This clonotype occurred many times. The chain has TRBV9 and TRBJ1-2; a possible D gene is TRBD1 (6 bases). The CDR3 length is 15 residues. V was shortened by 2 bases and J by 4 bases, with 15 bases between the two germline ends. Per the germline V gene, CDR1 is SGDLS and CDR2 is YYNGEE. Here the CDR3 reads CASSVDLGGRYGYTF. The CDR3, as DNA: TGTGCCAGCAGCGTCGATTTGGGGGGGCGCTATGGCTACACCTTC.

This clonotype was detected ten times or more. CDR3 coding DNA: TGCAGCACCGGGACACGCGGGACTGGCACAGATACGCAGTATTTT. Protein sequence: CSTGTRGTGTDTQYF. The chain has TRBV20-1 and TRBJ2-3; D may match TRBD1 or TRBD2 (6 bases each). CDR1 and CDR2 from the germline V gene are DFQATT and SNEGSKA (reference sequence). This CDR3 contains 15 residues.

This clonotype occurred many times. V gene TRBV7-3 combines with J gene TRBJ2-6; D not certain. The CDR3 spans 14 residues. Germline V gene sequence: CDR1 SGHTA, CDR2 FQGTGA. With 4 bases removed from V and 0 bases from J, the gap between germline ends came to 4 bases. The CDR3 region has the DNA TGTGCCAGCAGCTCTCGCTCTGGGGCCAACGTCCTGACTTTC. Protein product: CASSSRSGANVLTF.

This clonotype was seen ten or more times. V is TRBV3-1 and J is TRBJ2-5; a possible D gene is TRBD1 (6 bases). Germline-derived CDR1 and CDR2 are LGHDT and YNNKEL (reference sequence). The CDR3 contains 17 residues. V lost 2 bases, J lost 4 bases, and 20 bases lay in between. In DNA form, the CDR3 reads TGTGCCAGCAGCCAAAGACGGACAGCGTCAATGGGAGAGACCCAGTACTTC. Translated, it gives CASSQRRTASMGETQYF.

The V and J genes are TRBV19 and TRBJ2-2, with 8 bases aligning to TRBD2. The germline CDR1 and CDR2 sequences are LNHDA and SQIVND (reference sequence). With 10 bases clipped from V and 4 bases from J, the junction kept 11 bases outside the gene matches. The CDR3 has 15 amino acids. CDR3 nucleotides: TGTGCCACTACGGGGGGGGGGCTAAGCACCGGGGAGCTGTTTTTT. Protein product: CATTGGGLSTGELFF. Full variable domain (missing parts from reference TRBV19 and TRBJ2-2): DGGITQSPKYLFRKEGQNVTLSCEQNLNHDAMYWYRQDPGQGLRLIYYSQIVNDFQKGDIAEGYSVSREKKESFPLTVTSAQKNPTAFYLCATTGGGLSTGELFFGEGSRLTVL.

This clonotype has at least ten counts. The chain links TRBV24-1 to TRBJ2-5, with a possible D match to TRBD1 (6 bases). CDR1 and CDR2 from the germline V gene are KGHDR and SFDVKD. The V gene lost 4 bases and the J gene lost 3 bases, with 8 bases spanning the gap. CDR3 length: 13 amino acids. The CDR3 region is CATSDEGEETQYF. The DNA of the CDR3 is TGTGCCACCAGTGACGAGGGGGAAGAGACCCAGTACTTC.

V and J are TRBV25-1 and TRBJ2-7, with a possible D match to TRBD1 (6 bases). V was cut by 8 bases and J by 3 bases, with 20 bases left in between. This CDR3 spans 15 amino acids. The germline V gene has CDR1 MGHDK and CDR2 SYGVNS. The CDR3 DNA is TGTGCCAGCCGCGACCAGGGGATGGATTTCTACGAGCAGTACTTC. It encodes CASRDQGMDFYEQYF.

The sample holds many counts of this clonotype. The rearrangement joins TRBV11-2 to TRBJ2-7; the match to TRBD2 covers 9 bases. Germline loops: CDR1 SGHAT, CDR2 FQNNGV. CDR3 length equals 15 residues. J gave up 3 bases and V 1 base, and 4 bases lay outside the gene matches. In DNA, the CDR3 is TGTGCCAGCAGCTTAGGCCTAGCGGGGCTCTACGAGCAGTACTTC. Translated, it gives CASSLGLAGLYEQYF.

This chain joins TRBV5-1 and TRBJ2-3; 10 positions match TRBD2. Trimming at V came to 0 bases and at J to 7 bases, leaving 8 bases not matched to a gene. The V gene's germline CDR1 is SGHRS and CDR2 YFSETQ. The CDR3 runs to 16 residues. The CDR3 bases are TGCGCCAGCAGCTTGGAAGCTAGCGGGAGCAAATATACGCAGTATTTT. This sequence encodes CASSLEASGSKYTQYF.

The CDR3 region has the DNA TGTGCCAGCAGCTTGGGGGGACGGATGAACACTGAAGCTTTCTTT. Its translation: CASSLGGRMNTEAFF. The chain links TRBV5-4 to TRBJ1-1; D may be TRBD1 (5 bases). This CDR3 contains 15 residues. V was clipped by 0 bases and J by 0 bases, with 9 bases between them. The germline V gene encodes CDR1 SGHNT and CDR2 YYREEE (reference sequence).

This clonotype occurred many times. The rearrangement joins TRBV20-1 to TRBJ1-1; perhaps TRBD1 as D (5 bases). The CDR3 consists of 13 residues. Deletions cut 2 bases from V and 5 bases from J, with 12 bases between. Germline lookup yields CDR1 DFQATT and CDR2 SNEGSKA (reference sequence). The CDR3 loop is CSARRGKRTEAFF. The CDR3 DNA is TGCAGTGCTAGAAGGGGAAAGAGGACTGAAGCTTTCTTT.

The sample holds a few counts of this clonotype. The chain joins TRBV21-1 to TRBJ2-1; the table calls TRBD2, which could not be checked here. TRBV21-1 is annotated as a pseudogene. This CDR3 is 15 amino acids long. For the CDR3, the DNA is TGTGCCAGCAGCAAACGGGCTAGCGGGAGCAATGAGCAGTTCTTC. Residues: CASSKRASGSNEQFF.

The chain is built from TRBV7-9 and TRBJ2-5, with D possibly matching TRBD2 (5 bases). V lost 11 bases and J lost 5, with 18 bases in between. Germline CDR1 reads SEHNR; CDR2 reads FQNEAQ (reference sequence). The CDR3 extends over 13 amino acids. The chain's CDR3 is CAVSLWQRETQYF. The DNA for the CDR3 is TGTGCCGTCAGCTTGTGGCAGCGGGAGACCCAGTACTTC.

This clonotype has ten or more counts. CDR3 bases: TGCGCCAGCACCCTTCGGGGGACAGGCTGGACCGGGGAGCTGTTTTTT. Protein: CASTLRGTGWTGELFF. The rearrangement links TRBV4-1 to TRBJ2-2, with 8 bases aligning to TRBD1. The germline gives CDR1 MGHRA, CDR2 YSYEKL. The trim removed 7 bases at V and 5 bases at J, leaving 12 bases unmatched. This CDR3 has 16 residues.

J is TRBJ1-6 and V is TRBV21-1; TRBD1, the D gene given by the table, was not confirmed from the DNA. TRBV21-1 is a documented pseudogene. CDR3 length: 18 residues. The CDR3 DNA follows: TGTGCCAGCAGCTACAATAGGGGGCCGGGGGGCTGCTGCTCACCCCTCCACTTT. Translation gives CASSYNRGPGGCCSPLHF.